This T cell receptor (beta chain) derives from a study of blood T cell repertoires in COVID-19. Study details: Sites in the United States, Italy and Spain provided acute and convalescent COVID-19 samples. PBMCs, B-cell-depleted T cells, or T cells provided the cDNA or gDNA that made up the material.

Original analysis: Estimates of nucleated cell counts were drawn from the amplification of reference gene primers. TCRdb's table, derived via immunoSEQ multiplex PCR, lists solely in-frame clones and lacks some. The DNA was the basis for D and trimming; V, J and clone size are from that table. The repertoire holds 60,000 to 65,000 clones, with around 90% as singletons. This CDR3 is built from 15 residues. Germline CDR1 reads SNHLY; CDR2 reads FYNNEI. After removal of 5 bases from V and 10 bases from J, the junction contained 8 bases not matched to a gene. The origin of this receptor is a woman at least 80 years old with active COVID-19. The specimen was peripheral blood. This chain links TRBV2 with TRBJ2-3; 14 nucleotides match TRBD2. CDR3 sequence: CASSRLAGGRGSQYF. The CDR3, as DNA: TGTGCCAGCAGTCGACTAGCGGGGGGGCGAGGTTCGCAGTATTTT.